This TCR beta chain was identified in a study of cytomegalovirus exposure and HLA in healthy donors. Researchers ran the PCR with 60 Vbeta and 13 Jbeta primers. Sequencing used immunoSEQ multiplex PCR; TCRdb keeps in-frame clones, though not all of them. The data hold around 150,000 clones, with roughly three quarters observed a single time. This clone was recorded only once. V lost 10 bases to trimming and J lost 4 bases; unmatched junction nucleotides: 9. The CDR3 sequence is 14 residues long. Germline V gives CDR1 SNHLY, CDR2 FYNNEI. The specimen sequenced was PBMCs. This sequence originates from a man aged 60-69 years in good health and CMV-seronegative. The rearrangement uses TRBV2 and TRBJ2-7, with TRBD2 identical over 11 bases. The CDR3 sequence: CATRGGLAVYEQYF. The CDR3 DNA is TGTGCCACCCGCGGGGGACTAGCGGTGTACGAGCAGTACTTC.